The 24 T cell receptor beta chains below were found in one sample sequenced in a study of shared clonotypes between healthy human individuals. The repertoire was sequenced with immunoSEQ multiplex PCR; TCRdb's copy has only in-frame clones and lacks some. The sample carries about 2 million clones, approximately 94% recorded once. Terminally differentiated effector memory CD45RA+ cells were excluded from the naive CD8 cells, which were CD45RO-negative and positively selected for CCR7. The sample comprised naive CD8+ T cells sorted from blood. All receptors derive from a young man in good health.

The chain's CDR3 is CASSSWTDTYEQYF. The CDR3 DNA reads as TGTGCCAGCAGCTCGTGGACGGACACCTACGAGCAGTACTTC. The chain has TRBV7-9 and TRBJ2-7; perhaps TRBD1 as D (5 bases). Per the germline V gene, CDR1 is SEHNR and CDR2 is FQNEAQ (reference sequence). The V and J ends lost 4 bases and 2 bases respectively, with 12 bases between them. This CDR3 comprises 14 residues.

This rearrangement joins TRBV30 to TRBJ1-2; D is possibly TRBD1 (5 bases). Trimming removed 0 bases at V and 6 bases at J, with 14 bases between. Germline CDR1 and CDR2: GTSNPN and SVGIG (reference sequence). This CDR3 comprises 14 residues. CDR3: CAWSVVGGGDGYTF. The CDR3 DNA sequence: TGTGCCTGGAGTGTCGTGGGGGGAGGCGATGGCTACACCTTC. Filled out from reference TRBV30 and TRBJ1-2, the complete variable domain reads SQTIHQWPATLVQPVGSPLSLECTVEGTSNPNLYWYRQAAGRGLQLLFYSVGIGQISSEVPQNLSASRPQDRQFILSSKKLLLSDSGFYLCAWSVVGGGDGYTFGSGTRLTVV.

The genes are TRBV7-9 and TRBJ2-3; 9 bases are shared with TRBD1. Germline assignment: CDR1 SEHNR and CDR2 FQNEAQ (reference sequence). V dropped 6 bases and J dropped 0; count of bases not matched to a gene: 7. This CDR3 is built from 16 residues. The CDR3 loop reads CASRGTGTTSTDTQYF. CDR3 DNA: TGTGCCAGCAGGGGGACAGGGACCACTAGCACAGATACGCAGTATTTT.

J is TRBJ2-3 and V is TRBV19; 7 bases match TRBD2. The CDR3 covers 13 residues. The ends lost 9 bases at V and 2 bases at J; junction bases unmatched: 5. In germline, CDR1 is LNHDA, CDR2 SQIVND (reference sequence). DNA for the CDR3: TGTGCCAGCCTCGGGGGGAACACAGATACGCAGTATTTT. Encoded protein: CASLGGNTDTQYF.

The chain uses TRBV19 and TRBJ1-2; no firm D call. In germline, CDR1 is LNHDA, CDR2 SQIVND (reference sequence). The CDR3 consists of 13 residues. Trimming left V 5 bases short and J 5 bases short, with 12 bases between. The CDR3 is CASSRPTDYGYTF. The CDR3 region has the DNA TGTGCCAGTAGTCGCCCCACTGATTATGGCTACACCTTC.

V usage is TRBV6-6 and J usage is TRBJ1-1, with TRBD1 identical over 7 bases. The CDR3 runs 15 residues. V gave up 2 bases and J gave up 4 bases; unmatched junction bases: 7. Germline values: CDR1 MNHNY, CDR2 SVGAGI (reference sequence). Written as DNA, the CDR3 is TGTGCCAGCAGTTACGAAGGGGGCTGGGGCACTGAAGCTTTCTTT. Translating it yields CASSYEGGWGTEAFF.

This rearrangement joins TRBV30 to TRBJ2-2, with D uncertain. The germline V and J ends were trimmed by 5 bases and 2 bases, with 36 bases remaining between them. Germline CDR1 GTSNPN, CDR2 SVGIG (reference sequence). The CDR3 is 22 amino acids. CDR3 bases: TGTGCCTGGGATCCAAACTCCCGGCCATTCCGCCCGCGGCCTAAAAACACCGGGGAGCTGTTTTTT. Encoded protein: CAWDPNSRPFRPRPKNTGELFF.

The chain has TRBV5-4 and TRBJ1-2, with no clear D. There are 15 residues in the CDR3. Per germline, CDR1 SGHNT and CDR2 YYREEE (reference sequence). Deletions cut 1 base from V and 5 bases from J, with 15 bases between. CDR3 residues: CASSLIGKGWYGYTF. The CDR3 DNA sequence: TGTGCCAGCAGCTTGATAGGAAAAGGGTGGTATGGCTACACCTTC.

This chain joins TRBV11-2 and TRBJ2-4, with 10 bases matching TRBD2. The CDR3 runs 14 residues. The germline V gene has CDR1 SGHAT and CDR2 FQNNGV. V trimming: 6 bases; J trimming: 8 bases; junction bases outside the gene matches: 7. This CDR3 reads CASSYPGLAYIQYF. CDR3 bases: TGTGCCAGCAGTTATCCGGGACTAGCGTACATTCAGTACTTC.

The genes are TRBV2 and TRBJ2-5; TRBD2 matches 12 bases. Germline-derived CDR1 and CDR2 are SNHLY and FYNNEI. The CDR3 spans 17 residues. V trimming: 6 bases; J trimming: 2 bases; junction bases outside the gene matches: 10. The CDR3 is CASRETASGGDQETQYF. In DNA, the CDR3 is TGTGCCAGCAGAGAGACTGCTAGCGGGGGGGATCAAGAGACCCAGTACTTC.

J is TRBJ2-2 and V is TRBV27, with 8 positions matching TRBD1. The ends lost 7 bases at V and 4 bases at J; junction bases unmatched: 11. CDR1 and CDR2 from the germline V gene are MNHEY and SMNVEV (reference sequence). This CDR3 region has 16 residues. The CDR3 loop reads CASTPRGQGATGELFF. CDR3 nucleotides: TGTGCCAGCACCCCACGGGGGCAGGGGGCCACCGGGGAGCTGTTTTTT.

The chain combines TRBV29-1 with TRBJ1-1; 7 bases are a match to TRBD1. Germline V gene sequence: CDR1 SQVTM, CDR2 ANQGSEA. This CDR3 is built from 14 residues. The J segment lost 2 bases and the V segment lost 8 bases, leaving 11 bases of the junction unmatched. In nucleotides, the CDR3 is TGCAGCTATATCGAGGGGGCCGGAAACACTGAAGCTTTCTTT. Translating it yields CSYIEGAGNTEAFF.

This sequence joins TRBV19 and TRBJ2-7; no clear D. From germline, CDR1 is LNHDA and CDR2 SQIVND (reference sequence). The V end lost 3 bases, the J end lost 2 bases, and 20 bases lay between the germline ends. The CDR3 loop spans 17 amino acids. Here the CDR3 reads CASSIGGGAASPYEQYF. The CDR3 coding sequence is TGTGCCAGTAGTATCGGTGGTGGCGCGGCATCCCCCTACGAGCAGTACTTC.

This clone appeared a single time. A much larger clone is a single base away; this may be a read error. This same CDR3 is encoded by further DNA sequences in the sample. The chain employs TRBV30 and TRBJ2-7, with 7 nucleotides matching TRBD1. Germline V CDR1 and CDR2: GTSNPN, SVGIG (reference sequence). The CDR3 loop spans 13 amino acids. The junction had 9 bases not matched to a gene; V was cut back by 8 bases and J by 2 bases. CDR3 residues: CAGRGGGTYEQYF. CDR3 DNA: TGTGCCGGACGAGGGGGCGGTACCTACGAGCAGTACTTC.

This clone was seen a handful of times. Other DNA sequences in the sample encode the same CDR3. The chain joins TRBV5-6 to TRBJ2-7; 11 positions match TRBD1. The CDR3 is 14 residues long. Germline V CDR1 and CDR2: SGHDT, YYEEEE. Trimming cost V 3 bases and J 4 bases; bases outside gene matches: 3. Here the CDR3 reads CASSSDRGLYEQYF. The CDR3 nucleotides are TGTGCCAGCAGCTCGGACAGGGGGCTATACGAGCAGTACTTC.

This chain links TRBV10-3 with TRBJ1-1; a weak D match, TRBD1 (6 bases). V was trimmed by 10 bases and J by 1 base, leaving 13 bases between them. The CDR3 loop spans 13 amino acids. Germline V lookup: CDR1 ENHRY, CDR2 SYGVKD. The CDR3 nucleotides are TGTGCCAAACGACAGGATTGGAACACTGAAGCTTTCTTT. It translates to CAKRQDWNTEAFF.

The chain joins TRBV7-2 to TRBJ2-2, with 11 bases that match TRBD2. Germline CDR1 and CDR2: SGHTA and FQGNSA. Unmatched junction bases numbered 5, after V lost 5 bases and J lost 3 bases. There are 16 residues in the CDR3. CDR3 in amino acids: CASSEPGLADTGELFF. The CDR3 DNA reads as TGTGCCAGCAGCGAACCGGGACTAGCGGACACCGGGGAGCTGTTTTTT. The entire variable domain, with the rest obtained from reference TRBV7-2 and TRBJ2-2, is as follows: GAGVSQSPSNKVTEKGKDVELRCDPISGHTALYWYRQSLGQGLEFLIYFQGNSAPDKSGLPSDRFSAERTGGSVSTLTIQRTQQEDSAVYLCASSEPGLADTGELFFGEGSRLTVL.

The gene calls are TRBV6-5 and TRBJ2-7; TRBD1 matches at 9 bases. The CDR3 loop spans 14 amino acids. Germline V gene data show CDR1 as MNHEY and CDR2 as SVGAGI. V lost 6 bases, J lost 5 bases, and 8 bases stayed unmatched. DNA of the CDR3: TGTGCCAGCAGCTGGGACAGGGTGAGCCACGAGCAGTACTTC. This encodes CASSWDRVSHEQYF.

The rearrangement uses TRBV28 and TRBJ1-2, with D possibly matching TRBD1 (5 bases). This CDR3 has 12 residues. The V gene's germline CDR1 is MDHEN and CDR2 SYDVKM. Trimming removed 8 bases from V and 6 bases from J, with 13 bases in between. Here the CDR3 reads CASGGEWDGYTF. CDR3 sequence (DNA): TGTGCCAGCGGAGGGGAATGGGATGGCTACACCTTC.

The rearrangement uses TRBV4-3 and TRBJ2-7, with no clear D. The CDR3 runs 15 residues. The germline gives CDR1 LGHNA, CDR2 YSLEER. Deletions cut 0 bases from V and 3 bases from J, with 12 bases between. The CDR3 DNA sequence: TGCGCCAGCAGCCAAGACGGCCCCACGAGCTACGAGCAGTACTTC. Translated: CASSQDGPTSYEQYF.

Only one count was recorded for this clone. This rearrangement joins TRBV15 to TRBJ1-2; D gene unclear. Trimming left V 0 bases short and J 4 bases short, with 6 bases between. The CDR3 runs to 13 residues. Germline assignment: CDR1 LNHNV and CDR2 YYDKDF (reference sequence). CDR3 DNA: TGTGCCACCAGCAGAGAGAATCTCTATGGCTACACCTTC. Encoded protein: CATSRENLYGYTF.

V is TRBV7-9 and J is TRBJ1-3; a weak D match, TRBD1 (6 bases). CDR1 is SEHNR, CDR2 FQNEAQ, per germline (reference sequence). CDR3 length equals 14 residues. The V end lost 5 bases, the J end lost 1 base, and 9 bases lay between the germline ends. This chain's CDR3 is CASSAGTSGNTIYF. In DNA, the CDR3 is TGTGCCAGCAGCGCAGGGACATCTGGAAACACCATATATTTT.

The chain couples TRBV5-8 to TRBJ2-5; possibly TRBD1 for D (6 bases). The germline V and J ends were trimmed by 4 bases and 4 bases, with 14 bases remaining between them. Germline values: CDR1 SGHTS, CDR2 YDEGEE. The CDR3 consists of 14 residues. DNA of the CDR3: TGTGCCAGCAGCGTGACAGGTGGGATAGAGACCCAGTACTTC. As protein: CASSVTGGIETQYF.

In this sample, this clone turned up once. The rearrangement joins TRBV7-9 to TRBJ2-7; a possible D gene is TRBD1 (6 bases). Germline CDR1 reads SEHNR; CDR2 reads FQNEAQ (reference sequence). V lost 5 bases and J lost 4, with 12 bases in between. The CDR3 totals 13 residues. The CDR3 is CASSTSGEYEQYF. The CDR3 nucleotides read TGTGCCAGCAGCACCTCAGGGGAGTACGAGCAGTACTTC. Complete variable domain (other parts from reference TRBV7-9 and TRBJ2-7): DTGVSQNPRHKITKRGQNVTFRCDPISEHNRLYWYRQTLGQGPEFLTYFQNEAQLEKSRLLSDRFSAERPKGSFSTLEIQRTEQGDSAMYLCASSTSGEYEQYFGPGTRLTVT.